This TCR beta chain stems from a study of T cell responses to AZD1222 COVID-19 vaccine. V lost 3 bases to trimming and J lost 0 bases, with 12 bases between them. The CDR3 loop spans 16 amino acids. CDR1 and CDR2 from the germline V gene are LNHDA and SQIVND (reference sequence). TCRdb's copy holds only in-frame clones and misses some; the assay was immunoSEQ multiplex PCR. Of 160,000 or so clones in the sample, roughly 90% are singletons; the top ten hold approximately 4.8%. Regarding this clone: Its cognate antigen is unknown.

Study-level findings and limits: Baseline serostatus was positive in only a handful of AZD1222 recipients.

The sequencing here drew on peripheral blood, taken on day 0 of AZD1222 vaccination. The V gene is TRBV19, the J gene TRBJ1-3, with D maybe TRBD1 (5 bases). The clonotype was recovered from an adult in good health. The CDR3 coding sequence is TGTGCCAGTAGTATGCCCAGGGTATTCTCTGGAAACACCATATATTTT. It translates to CASSMPRVFSGNTIYF.